Below, one T cell receptor (beta chain) is given with its context. The target antigen is unknown. Measured with immunoSEQ multiplex PCR; TCRdb has only the in-frame clones, and not every one. The table shows 120,000 or so clones, with 91% occurring only once. Germline assignment: CDR1 SEHNR and CDR2 FQNEAQ (reference sequence). The CDR3 runs 17 residues. V gave up 3 bases and J gave up 5 bases, with 22 bases separating them. The entry originates in a study of T cell responses to AZD1222 COVID-19 vaccine. Findings and caveats of the study: Among the donors, most were white British and more were female, and clonal diversity was possibly underestimated.

The V call is TRBV7-9, the J call TRBJ1-1, with TRBD1 as a possible D gene (6 bases). Sample: peripheral blood, taken on day 0 of AZD1222 vaccination. The TCR sequence derives from an adult in good health. The CDR3 DNA reads TGTGCCAGCAGCTTGGAAGATTTAGGGGGAGCAGGAACTGAAGCTTTCTTT. This encodes CASSLEDLGGAGTEAFF.